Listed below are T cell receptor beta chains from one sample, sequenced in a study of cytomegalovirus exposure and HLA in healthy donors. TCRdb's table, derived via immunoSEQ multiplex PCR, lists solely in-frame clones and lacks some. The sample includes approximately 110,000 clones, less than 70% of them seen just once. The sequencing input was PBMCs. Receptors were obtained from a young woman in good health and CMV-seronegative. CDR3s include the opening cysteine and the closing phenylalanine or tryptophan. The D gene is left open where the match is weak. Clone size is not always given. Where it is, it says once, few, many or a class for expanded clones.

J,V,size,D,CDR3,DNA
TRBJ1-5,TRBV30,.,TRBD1,CAWSGRRDRVNQPQHF,TGTGCCTGGAGTGGTCGCCGGGACAGGGTCAATCAGCCCCAGCATTTT
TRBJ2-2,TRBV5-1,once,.,CASSWGTGKGTGELFF,TGCGCCAGCAGCTGGGGGACTGGCAAGGGCACCGGGGAGCTGTTTTTT
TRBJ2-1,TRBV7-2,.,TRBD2,CASSSGLAYNEQFF,TGTGCCAGCAGCTCCGGACTAGCCTACAATGAGCAGTTCTTC
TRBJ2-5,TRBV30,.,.,CAWRGLDRQETQYF,TGTGCCTGGAGGGGGCTAGATAGGCAAGAGACCCAGTACTTC
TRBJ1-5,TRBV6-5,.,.,CASSLTGLNQPQHF,TGTGCCAGCAGTTTGACAGGATTAAATCAGCCCCAGCATTTT
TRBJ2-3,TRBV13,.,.,CASSLGWTSTDTQYF,TGTGCCAGCAGCTTAGGCTGGACAAGCACAGATACGCAGTATTTT
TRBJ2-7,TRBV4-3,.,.,CASSQKLAESSYEQYF,TGCGCCAGCAGCCAAAAATTAGCGGAAAGCTCCTACGAGCAGTACTTC
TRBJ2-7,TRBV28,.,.,CASKTSSYEQYF,TGTGCCAGCAAGACTAGCTCCTACGAGCAGTACTTC
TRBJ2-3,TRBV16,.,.,CASKPGQRGTQYF,TGTGCCAGCAAACCGGGCCAACGGGGTACGCAGTATTTT
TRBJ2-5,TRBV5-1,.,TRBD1,CASSLQGAGGETQYF,TGCGCCAGCAGCCTACAGGGGGCCGGGGGTGAGACCCAGTACTTC
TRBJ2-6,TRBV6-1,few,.,CASSFRVGANVLTF,TGTGCCAGCAGTTTTCGGGTCGGGGCCAACGTCCTGACTTTC
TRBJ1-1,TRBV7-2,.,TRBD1,CASSLPMDRMNTEAFF,TGTGCCAGCAGCTTACCCATGGACAGGATGAACACTGAAGCTTTCTTT
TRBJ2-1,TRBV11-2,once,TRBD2,CASSWIAGGPYNEQFF,TGTGCCAGCAGCTGGATAGCGGGAGGGCCTTACAATGAGCAGTTCTTC
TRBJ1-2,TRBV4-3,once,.,CASSQDPYRGLGYTF,TGCGCCAGCAGCCAAGACCCCTACCGGGGTTTAGGCTACACCTTC
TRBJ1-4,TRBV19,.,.,CASSIIDTTNEKLFF,TGTGCCAGTAGTATCATCGACACAACTAATGAAAAACTGTTTTTT
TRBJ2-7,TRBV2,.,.,CASKTAQSSYEQYF,TGTGCCAGCAAAACAGCCCAGAGCTCCTACGAGCAGTACTTC
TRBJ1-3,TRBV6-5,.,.,CASSRGGPGNTIYF,TGTGCCAGCAGTCGAGGGGGTCCTGGAAACACCATATATTTT
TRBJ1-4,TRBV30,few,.,CAWKQRQQPKRVNEKLFF,TGTGCCTGGAAGCAGAGACAACAGCCCAAGCGGGTTAATGAAAAACTGTTTTTT
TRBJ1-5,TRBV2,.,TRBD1,CASSVAGGYNQPQHF,TGTGCCAGCAGTGTGGCAGGGGGGTACAATCAGCCCCAGCATTTT
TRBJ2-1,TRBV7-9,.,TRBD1,CASSFGPGTEANEQFF,TGTGCCAGCAGCTTTGGACCCGGGACAGAAGCCAATGAGCAGTTCTTC
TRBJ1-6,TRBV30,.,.,CAWSRQATYNSPLHF,TGTGCCTGGAGTAGGCAGGCGACGTATAATTCACCCCTCCACTTT
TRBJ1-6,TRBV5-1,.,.,CASSLALGTPGTNSPLHF,TGCGCCAGCAGCTTGGCCTTGGGGACACCCGGTACGAATTCACCCCTCCACTTT
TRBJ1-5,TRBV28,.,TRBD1,CASSLAGTGGSNQPQHF,TGTGCCAGCAGTTTAGCAGGGACAGGGGGGAGCAATCAGCCCCAGCATTTT
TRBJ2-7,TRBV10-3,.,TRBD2,CAISNLAGGTYEQYF,TGTGCCATCAGTAACCTAGCGGGAGGGACCTACGAGCAGTACTTC
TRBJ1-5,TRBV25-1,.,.,CASSGGGGQPQHF,TGTGCCAGCAGTGGGGGAGGGGGTCAGCCCCAGCATTTT
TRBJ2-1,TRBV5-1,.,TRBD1,CASSLFQGARSEQFF,TGCGCCAGCAGCTTGTTTCAGGGGGCGCGGAGTGAGCAGTTCTTC